What follows are 27 T cell receptor beta chains derived from one specimen sequenced in a study of blood T cell repertoires in COVID-19. TCRdb's copy holds only in-frame clones and misses some; the assay was immunoSEQ multiplex PCR. The repertoire holds about 180,000 clones, with approximately 84% as singletons. Sequencing used peripheral blood. Every receptor here comes from a woman aged 45-65 years with COVID-19, enrolled during active disease.

This clone has just a few counts. The chain uses TRBV29-1 and TRBJ1-1; TRBD1 is a possible D gene (5 bases). The CDR3 has 12 residues. Trimming pared 4 bases from V and 7 bases from J, leaving 13 bases between. From germline, CDR1 is SQVTM and CDR2 ANQGSEA. The CDR3 sequence is CSVVGGDCEAFF. In DNA, the CDR3 is TGCAGCGTTGTCGGGGGGGACTGTGAAGCTTTCTTT.

J is TRBJ2-3 and V is TRBV7-2; TRBD2 agrees at 11 bases. Germline CDR1 and CDR2: SGHTA and FQGNSA. Germline trimming cut 1 base from V and 1 base from J; bases unmatched to any gene: 10. The CDR3 covers 19 residues. The CDR3 sequence: CASSLDSGGAIYGTDTQYF. In nucleotides, the CDR3 is TGTGCCAGCAGCTTAGATAGCGGGGGGGCCATATATGGCACAGATACGCAGTATTTT.

V gene TRBV4-1 combines with J gene TRBJ2-2; no reliable D call. In germline, CDR1 is MGHRA, CDR2 YSYEKL. CDR3 length equals 15 residues. V shed 0 bases and J shed 4 bases, with 9 bases lying between them. The CDR3 spells CASSQEPTSTGELFF. The CDR3, as DNA: TGCGCCAGCAGCCAAGAACCTACCTCCACCGGGGAGCTGTTTTTT.

The chain joins TRBV6-5 to TRBJ1-1; no clear D. The V end was cut by 5 bases, the J end by 2 bases, with 9 bases between. Germline CDR1 is MNHEY and CDR2 is SVGAGI. This CDR3 has 13 amino acids. CDR3 nucleotide sequence: TGTGCCAGCAGTCCTGGACTAAACACTGAAGCTTTCTTT. Its translation is CASSPGLNTEAFF.

This chain links TRBV11-3 with TRBJ2-1; no definite D call. Germline CDR1 reads SGHNT; CDR2 reads YENEEA. The CDR3 consists of 13 residues. Trimming took 3 bases from V and 3 from J, leaving 6 bases between them. In DNA, the CDR3 is TGTGCCAGCAGCTTTGGCGGCTACAATGAGCAGTTCTTC. This encodes CASSFGGYNEQFF.

This chain uses TRBV7-9 with TRBJ2-5; weak D call: TRBD2 (5 bases). The CDR3 has 15 residues. CDR1 and CDR2 (germline): SEHNR, FQNEAQ (reference sequence). Trimming removed 1 base from V and 1 base from J, with 10 bases in between. CDR3 sequence (DNA): TGTGCCAGCAGCTTAGTTGGAGGAATCCAAGAGACCCAGTACTTC. Amino acid sequence: CASSLVGGIQETQYF.

The chain uses TRBV5-1 and TRBJ1-6; 7 nucleotides align to TRBD1. CDR3 length equals 16 residues. Germline V lookup: CDR1 SGHRS, CDR2 YFSETQ. The V segment lost 5 bases and the J segment 5 bases; nucleotides outside the gene matches: 10. DNA for the CDR3: TGCGCCAGCAGAGGGTCAGGGGGTCGGAATAATTCACCCCTCCACTTT. Protein sequence: CASRGSGGRNNSPLHF.

This chain joins TRBV27 and TRBJ2-7, with 7 bases identical to TRBD2. Losses at the gene ends were 3 bases for V and 5 bases for J; bases not matched to a gene: 7. This CDR3 comprises 14 residues. Germline loops: CDR1 MNHEY, CDR2 SMNVEV (reference sequence). The CDR3 region is CASSFGRGDHEQYF. CDR3 nucleotide sequence: TGTGCCAGCAGTTTTGGACGGGGGGATCACGAGCAGTACTTC.

The chain recombines TRBV3-1 (or the pseudogene TRBV3-2) with TRBJ2-7; 7 positions agree with TRBD1. CDR1 and CDR2 from the germline V gene are LGHDT and YNNKEL (reference sequence). Trimming at V came to 0 bases and at J to 11 bases, leaving 10 bases not matched to a gene. The CDR3 extends over 14 amino acids. CDR3 residues: CASSQDGQRGGEYF. The CDR3 region has the DNA TGTGCCAGCAGCCAAGATGGGCAGCGAGGGGGCGAGTACTTC.

This chain connects TRBV7-3 to TRBJ1-2, with TRBD1 matching over 9 bases. V lost 0 bases, J lost 4 bases, and 6 bases stayed unmatched. Germline-derived CDR1 and CDR2 are SGHTA and FQGTGA. The CDR3 totals 16 residues. The CDR3 DNA reads TGTGCCAGCAGCTTAACTTACACAGGGGGCGTCTATGGCTACACCTTC. Translated: CASSLTYTGGVYGYTF.

This clone was recorded only once. V and J are TRBV7-9 and TRBJ2-2, with 12 bases matching TRBD2. The CDR3 is made up of 17 amino acids. CDR1 and CDR2 from the germline V gene are SEHNR and FQNEAQ (reference sequence). J gave up 5 bases and V 5 bases, and 9 bases lay outside the gene matches. The CDR3 region has the DNA TGTGCCAGCAGCGACCCGGGACTAGCGGGTTCGACCGGGGAGCTGTTTTTT. It encodes CASSDPGLAGSTGELFF.

The rearrangement uses TRBV4-3 and TRBJ2-2; 9 bases line up with TRBD1. This CDR3 is built from 17 residues. The germline V gene encodes CDR1 LGHNA and CDR2 YSLEER. Losses at the gene ends were 1 base for V and 0 bases for J; bases not matched to a gene: 3. The DNA for the CDR3 is TGCGCCAGCAGCCAAGCGGGACAGGGATCGAACACCGGGGAGCTGTTTTTT. As protein: CASSQAGQGSNTGELFF.

This clone was recorded only once. The rearrangement links TRBV4-3 to TRBJ1-2, with TRBD1 matching over 10 bases. Germline CDR1 LGHNA, CDR2 YSLEER. V trimming: 1 base; J trimming: 2 bases; junction bases outside the gene matches: 1. This CDR3 region has 15 residues. CDR3 bases: TGCGCCAGCAGCCAAGCGACAGGGGGCAACTATGGCTACACCTTC. The encoded protein is CASSQATGGNYGYTF.

The chain recombines TRBV28 with TRBJ2-7, with TRBD1 matching over 9 bases. V lost 6 bases to trimming and J lost 5 bases; unmatched junction nucleotides: 14. Germline assignment: CDR1 MDHEN and CDR2 SYDVKM. The length of the CDR3 is 16 residues. The CDR3 is CASSSLGDRATNEQYF. The CDR3 nucleotides read TGTGCCAGCAGCTCGTTGGGGGACAGGGCCACCAACGAGCAGTACTTC.

The chain combines TRBV7-8 with TRBJ1-2; 9 nucleotides match TRBD1. The CDR3 consists of 15 residues. Per germline, CDR1 SGHVS and CDR2 FQNEAQ. V lost 2 bases, J lost 8 bases, and 9 bases stayed unmatched. The CDR3 reads CASSLSQQGAGGYTF. CDR3 bases: TGTGCCAGCAGCTTATCGCAACAGGGGGCTGGGGGCTACACCTTC.

About this clone: An end of the junction differs from the germline gene, which may be a read error. The V call is TRBV16, the J call TRBJ2-7; 7 bases line up with TRBD1. Germline loops: CDR1 KGHSY, CDR2 FQNENV. There are 12 residues in the CDR3. The CDR3 nucleotides read TGTGCCAGCAGCTCAAATACAGGGGAGCCGTACTTC. Amino acid sequence: CASSSNTGEPYF.

This rearrangement joins TRBV29-1 to TRBJ2-1; 12 bases are a match to TRBD2. The CDR3 contains 15 residues. V lost 3 bases and J lost 9; bases outside the gene matches: 9. Per the germline V gene, CDR1 is SQVTM and CDR2 is ANQGSEA. CDR3 loop: CSVEASGGVAGEQFF. DNA of the CDR3: TGCAGCGTTGAGGCTAGCGGGGGGGTGGCCGGTGAGCAGTTCTTC.

About this clone: One junction end disagrees with the germline gene, perhaps due to a read error. The chain employs TRBV7-9 and TRBJ2-7, with 7 bases identical to TRBD2. Germline V gene lookup returns CDR1 SEHNR and CDR2 FQNEAQ (reference sequence). The CDR3 totals 14 residues. As DNA, the CDR3 is TGTGCCAGCAGCCCCCACAAGCGGGATCCGAATTTTCACTTC. This codes for CASSPHKRDPNFHF.

This chain links TRBV5-5 with TRBJ2-7; TRBD1 might be the D (6 bases). The germline V and J ends were trimmed by 2 bases and 3 bases, with 9 bases remaining between them. Germline loops: CDR1 SGHKS, CDR2 YYEKEE (reference sequence). The CDR3 runs to 13 residues. In DNA form, the CDR3 reads TGTGCCAGCAGCTTCACAGGGTACTACGAGCAGTACTTC. It yields the protein CASSFTGYYEQYF. The whole variable domain, filled in from reference TRBV5-5 and TRBJ2-7, reads DAGVTQSPTHLIKTRGQQVTLRCSPISGHKSVSWYQQVLGQGPQFIFQYYEKEERGRGNFPDRFSARQFPNYSSELNVNALLLGDSALYLCASSFTGYYEQYFGPGTRLTVT.

The gene calls are TRBV5-1 and TRBJ1-2; D gene ambiguous. The germline V gene encodes CDR1 SGHRS and CDR2 YFSETQ. The V and J ends lost 7 bases and 4 bases respectively, with 17 bases between them. There are 14 residues in the CDR3. The CDR3 DNA reads TGCGCCAGCGCCCTTAGCCCAACCTCCTATGGCTACACCTTC. Its protein is CASALSPTSYGYTF.

The chain joins TRBV29-1 to TRBJ1-1; no definite D call. This CDR3 comprises 13 residues. From germline, CDR1 is SQVTM and CDR2 ANQGSEA. Trimming removed 4 bases from V and 0 bases from J, with 9 bases in between. This CDR3 reads CSVALVVNTEAFF. In DNA, the CDR3 is TGCAGCGTTGCACTTGTGGTGAACACTGAAGCTTTCTTT.

V and J are TRBV28 and TRBJ2-7, with TRBD1 matching 8 bases. V lost 3 bases, J lost 4 bases, and 5 bases stayed unmatched. From germline, CDR1 is MDHEN and CDR2 SYDVKM. There are 14 residues in the CDR3. As DNA, the CDR3 is TGTGCCAGCAGTTTGGGACAGGCGACGTACGAGCAGTACTTC. Its translation is CASSLGQATYEQYF.

This chain joins TRBV4-3 and TRBJ2-2; 11 bases map to TRBD2. Germline V gene sequence: CDR1 LGHNA, CDR2 YSLEER. The trim removed 0 bases at V and 8 bases at J, leaving 8 bases unmatched. The CDR3 spans 17 residues. CDR3 sequence (DNA): TGCGCCAGCAGCCAAGATGTTCTAGCGGGGGGTATTGGGGAGCTGTTTTTT. Translated, it gives CASSQDVLAGGIGELFF.

The sample holds a few counts of this clone. The chain employs TRBV10-3 and TRBJ2-3; 7 bases are a match to TRBD1. The CDR3 sequence is 12 residues long. Germline V gene sequence: CDR1 ENHRY, CDR2 SYGVKD. J lost 3 bases, V lost 10 bases, and 4 bases had no gene match. Written as DNA, the CDR3 is TGTGCCAGTGGACAGGTAACAGATACGCAGTATTTT. Encoded protein: CASGQVTDTQYF.

The chain carries TRBV11-2 and TRBJ2-5; D might be TRBD2 (6 bases). Germline CDR1 reads SGHAT; CDR2 reads FQNNGV. The CDR3 totals 14 residues. Deletions cut 6 bases from V and 5 bases from J, with 16 bases between. CDR3 sequence (DNA): TGTGCCAGCAGGCAGCAACTAGCTCAGGAGACCCAGTACTTC. It codes for CASRQQLAQETQYF.

The chain uses TRBV29-1 and TRBJ2-5, with 8 bases identical to TRBD2. Germline V lookup: CDR1 SQVTM, CDR2 ANQGSEA. The length of the CDR3 is 14 residues. V was pared by 4 bases and J by 5 bases, with 9 bases of the junction left unmatched. DNA of the CDR3: TGCAGCGTTGCGGGGGGGCTAATCGCGGAGACCCAGTACTTC. It translates to CSVAGGLIAETQYF.

V gene TRBV3-1 (or the pseudogene TRBV3-2) combines with J gene TRBJ1-1; D might be TRBD1 (6 bases). With 5 bases removed from V and 3 bases from J, the gap between germline ends came to 10 bases. Germline values: CDR1 LGHDT, CDR2 YNNKEL (reference sequence). This CDR3 contains 13 residues. Written as DNA, the CDR3 is TGTGCCAGCAGCATCAACAGGGACACTGAAGCTTTCTTT. It is translated as CASSINRDTEAFF.